This TCR beta chain is from a study of cytomegalovirus exposure and HLA in healthy donors. Findings and limits, study-wide: Most TCR sequences were seen very rarely across donors, but some public TCRs occurred in many. Later analysis suggested links between common viral pathogens and several top significant clusters.

The CDR3 consists of 16 residues. Unmatched junction bases numbered 6, after V lost 5 bases and J lost 2 bases. Looked up from germline, CDR1 is LGHNA and CDR2 is YSLEER. With respect to this clone: Its antigen is still unknown.

The study ran its PCR with 60 Vbeta and 13 Jbeta primers. Clones were sequenced by immunoSEQ multiplex PCR, and TCRdb holds only the in-frame ones, with some missing. Its listing shows 130,000 or so clones. The source material was PBMCs. The TCR comes from a man between 18 and 29 years old in good health and CMV-seronegative. The rearrangement joins TRBV4-3 to TRBJ1-3; 10 bases line up with TRBD1. In DNA, the CDR3 is TGCGCCAGCAGCGCCACCGGGACAGGGGCTGGAAACACCATATATTTT. It is translated as CASSATGTGAGNTIYF.